This is a list of T cell receptor beta chains from one sample in a study of shared clonotypes between healthy human individuals. TCRdb's copy holds only in-frame clones and misses some; the assay was immunoSEQ multiplex PCR. The table lists roughly 2.5 million clones, around 94% of them singletons, with about 0.13% in the top ten. The sequenced sample consisted of naive CD4+ T cells sorted from blood. These receptors were obtained from a man between 18 and 35 years old in good health. Both conserved end residues are part of each CDR3. A D gene is named only where the DNA matches it firmly.

D gene	V gene	J gene	CDR3 DNA	CDR3 protein
TRBD1	TRBV19	TRBJ1-6	TGTGCCAGTAGTACCGTGGACAGGGGTAATTCACCCCTCCACTTT	CASSTVDRGNSPLHF
TRBD1	TRBV10-3	TRBJ1-1	TGTGCCATCACTTCGACAGGGACCATGAACACTGAAGCTTTCTTT	CAITSTGTMNTEAFF
-	TRBV30	TRBJ1-2	TGTGCCTGGAGTCACGGCGTCGTTAGCTATGGCTACACCTTC	CAWSHGVVSYGYTF
-	TRBV5-1	TRBJ1-3	TGCGCCAGCAGCTTGGATGGCGAGGGCACCATATATTTT	CASSLDGEGTIYF
TRBD2	TRBV6-5	TRBJ2-1	TGTGCCAGCAGTTACGATGGTAGCGGGGGCTCCAATGAGCAGTTCTTC	CASSYDGSGGSNEQFF
-	TRBV5-1	TRBJ2-7	TGCGCCAGCAGCTTGGCGGAACTCACCTTTTCCTACGAGCAGTACTTC	CASSLAELTFSYEQYF
TRBD1	TRBV6-5	TRBJ1-1	TGTGCCAGCAGTTACCCGGGACAGGTGTTAATCTTT	CASSYPGQVLIF
TRBD1	TRBV29-1	TRBJ1-2	TGCAGCGTTGGGCTCGGAGGACCGGGACAGACTTTAGCTAACTATGGCTACACCTTC	CSVGLGGPGQTLANYGYTF
-	TRBV19	TRBJ1-2	TGTGCCAGTAGGGAATCCTATGGCTACACCTTC	CASRESYGYTF
-	TRBV4-3	TRBJ2-6	TGCGCCAGCAGCCAAGATGGGGGACAACCCTACTCTGGGGCCAACGTCCTGACTTTC	CASSQDGGQPYSGANVLTF
-	TRBV14	TRBJ1-2	TGTGCCAGCAGCCAAGATCAGAGCGGTGGCTACACCTTC	CASSQDQSGGYTF